This T cell receptor (beta chain) was profiled in a study of technical replicates of blood from several donors. Per germline, CDR1 SGDLS and CDR2 YYNGEE. The CDR3 length is 14 residues. Trimming stripped 1 base from V and 8 bases from J, with 12 bases between. Here immunoSEQ multiplex PCR was the method, and the copy in TCRdb shows in-frame clones only, minus some. The sample has tens of thousands of clones; 80% to 95% are singletons. This receptor was obtained from a human donor in good health. The chain uses TRBV9 and TRBJ1-4; no firm D call. Input material: T cells isolated from PBMCs. The DNA of the CDR3 is TGTGCCAGCAGCGTACCAAGCCAGAGGGAAAAACTGTTTTTT. Protein product: CASSVPSQREKLFF.